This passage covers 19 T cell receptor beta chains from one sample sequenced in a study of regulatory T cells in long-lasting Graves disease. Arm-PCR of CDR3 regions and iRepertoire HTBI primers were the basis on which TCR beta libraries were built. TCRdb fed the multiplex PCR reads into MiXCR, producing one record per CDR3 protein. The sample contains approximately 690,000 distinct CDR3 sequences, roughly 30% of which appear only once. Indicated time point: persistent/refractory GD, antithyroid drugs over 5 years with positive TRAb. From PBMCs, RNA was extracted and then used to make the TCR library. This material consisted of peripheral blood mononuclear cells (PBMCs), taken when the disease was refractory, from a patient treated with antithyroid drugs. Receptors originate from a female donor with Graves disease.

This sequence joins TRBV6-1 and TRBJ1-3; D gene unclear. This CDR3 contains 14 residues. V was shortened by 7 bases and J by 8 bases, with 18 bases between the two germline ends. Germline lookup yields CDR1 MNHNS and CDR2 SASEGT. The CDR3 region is CASTRDPRRDTIYF. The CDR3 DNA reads TGTGCCAGCACCCGGGATCCCCGAAGGGACACCATATATTTT.

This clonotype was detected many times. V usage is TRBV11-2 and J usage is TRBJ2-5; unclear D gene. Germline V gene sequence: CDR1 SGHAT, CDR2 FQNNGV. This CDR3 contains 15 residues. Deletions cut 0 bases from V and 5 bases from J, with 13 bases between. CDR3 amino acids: CASSLDRLYRETQYF. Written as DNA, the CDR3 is TGTGCCAGCAGCTTAGATCGGCTCTACCGGGAGACCCAGTACTTC.

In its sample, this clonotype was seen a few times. The chain's CDR3 is CASSYFETSGTGETQYF. CDR3 sequence (DNA): TGTGCCAGCAGTTACTTCGAGACTAGCGGGACGGGTGAGACCCAGTACTTC. The chain carries TRBV6-5 and TRBJ2-5; 11 bases map to TRBD2. Per germline, CDR1 MNHEY and CDR2 SVGAGI. The V and J ends lost 1 base and 5 bases, in that order; junction bases with no gene match: 9. CDR3 size: 17 residues.

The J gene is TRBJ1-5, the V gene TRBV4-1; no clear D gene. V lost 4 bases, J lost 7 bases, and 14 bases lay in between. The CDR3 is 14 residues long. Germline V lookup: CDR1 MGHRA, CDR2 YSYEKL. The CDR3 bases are TGCGCCAGCAGCCCGAGGGTGGTGACCCAGCCCCAGCATTTT. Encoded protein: CASSPRVVTQPQHF.

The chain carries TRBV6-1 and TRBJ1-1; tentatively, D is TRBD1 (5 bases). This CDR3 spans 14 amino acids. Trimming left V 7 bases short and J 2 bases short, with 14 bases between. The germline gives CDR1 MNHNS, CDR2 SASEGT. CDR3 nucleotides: TGTGCCAGCAACCGGCAGGGCTCAAACACTGAAGCTTTCTTT. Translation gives CASNRQGSNTEAFF.

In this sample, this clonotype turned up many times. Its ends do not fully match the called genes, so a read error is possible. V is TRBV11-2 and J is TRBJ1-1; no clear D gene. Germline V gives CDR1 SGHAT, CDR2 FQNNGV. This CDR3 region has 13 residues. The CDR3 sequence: CASSLGWNTEAFF. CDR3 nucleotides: TGTGCCAGCAGTTTAGGTTGGAACACTGAAGCTTTCTTT. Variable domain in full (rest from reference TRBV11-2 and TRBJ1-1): EAGVAQSPRYKIIEKRQSVAFWCNPISGHATLYWYQQILGQGPKLLIQFQNNGVVDDSQLPKDRFSAERLKGVDSTLKIQPAKLEDSAVYLCASSLGWNTEAFFGQGTRLTVV.

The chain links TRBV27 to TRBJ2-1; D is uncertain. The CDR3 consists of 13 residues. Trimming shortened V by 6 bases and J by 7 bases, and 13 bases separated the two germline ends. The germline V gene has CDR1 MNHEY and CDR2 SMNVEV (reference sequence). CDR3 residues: CASSRPIGNEQFF. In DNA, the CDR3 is TGTGCCAGCAGCCGACCAATAGGAAATGAGCAGTTCTTC.

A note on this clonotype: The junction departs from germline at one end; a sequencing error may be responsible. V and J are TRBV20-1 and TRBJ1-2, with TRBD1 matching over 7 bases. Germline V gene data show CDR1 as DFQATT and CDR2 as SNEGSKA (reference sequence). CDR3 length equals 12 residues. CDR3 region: CSATGDTYSYTF. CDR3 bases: TGCAGCGCTACAGGGGATACCTATAGCTACACCTTC.

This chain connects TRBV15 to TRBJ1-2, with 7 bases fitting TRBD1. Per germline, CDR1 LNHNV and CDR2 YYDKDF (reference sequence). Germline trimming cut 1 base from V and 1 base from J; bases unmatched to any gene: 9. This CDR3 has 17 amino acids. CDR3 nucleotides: TGTGCCACCAGCAGAGGGGACAGCGCCTTACTTAACTATGGCTACACCTTC. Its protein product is CATSRGDSALLNYGYTF.

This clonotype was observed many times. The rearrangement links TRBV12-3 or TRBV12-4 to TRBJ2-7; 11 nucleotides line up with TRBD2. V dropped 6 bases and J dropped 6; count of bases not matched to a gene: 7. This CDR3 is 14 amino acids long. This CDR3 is CASRVAGGQGEQYF. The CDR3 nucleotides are TGTGCCAGCAGGGTAGCGGGAGGGCAAGGCGAGCAGTACTTC.

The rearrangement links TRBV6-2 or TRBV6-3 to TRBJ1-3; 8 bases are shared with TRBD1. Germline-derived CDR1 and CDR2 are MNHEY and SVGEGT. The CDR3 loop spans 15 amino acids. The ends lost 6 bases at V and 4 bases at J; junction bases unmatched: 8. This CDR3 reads CASRTLRDRGNTIYF. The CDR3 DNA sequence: TGTGCCAGCAGAACTCTTCGGGACAGGGGAAACACCATATATTTT.

CDR3 coding DNA: TGTGCCAGCAGCCACCCGTTGCGGAGCTCCTACGAGCAGTACTTC. Residues: CASSHPLRSSYEQYF. The chain couples TRBV7-9 to TRBJ2-7; D remains ambiguous. The germline gives CDR1 SEHNR, CDR2 FQNEAQ (reference sequence). The CDR3 totals 15 residues. V shed 5 bases and J shed 0 bases, with 14 bases lying between them.

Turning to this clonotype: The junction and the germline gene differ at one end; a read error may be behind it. The CDR3: CASSILGLNTEALF. CDR3 sequence (DNA): TGTGCCAGTAGTATTTTAGGACTTAACACTGAAGCTCTCTTT. The J gene is TRBJ1-1, the V gene TRBV19, with unresolved D. This CDR3 region has 14 residues. CDR1 and CDR2 from the germline V gene are LNHDA and SQIVND (reference sequence).

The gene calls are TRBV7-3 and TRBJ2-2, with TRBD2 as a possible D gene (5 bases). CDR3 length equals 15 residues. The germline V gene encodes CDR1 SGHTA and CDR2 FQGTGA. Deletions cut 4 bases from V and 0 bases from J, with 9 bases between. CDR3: CASSSSGTNTGELFF. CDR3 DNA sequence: TGTGCCAGCAGCTCCTCCGGGACGAACACCGGGGAGCTGTTTTTT.

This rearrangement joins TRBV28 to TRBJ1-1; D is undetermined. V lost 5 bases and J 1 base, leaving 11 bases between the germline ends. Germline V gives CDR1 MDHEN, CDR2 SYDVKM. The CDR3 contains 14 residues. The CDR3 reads CASSALSGNTEAFF. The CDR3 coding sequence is TGTGCCAGCAGTGCCCTATCAGGGAACACTGAAGCTTTCTTT.

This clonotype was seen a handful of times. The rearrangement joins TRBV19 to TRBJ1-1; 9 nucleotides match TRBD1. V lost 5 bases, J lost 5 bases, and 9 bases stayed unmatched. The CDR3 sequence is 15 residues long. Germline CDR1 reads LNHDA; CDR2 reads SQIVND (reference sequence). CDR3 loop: CASSVDYRGRTEAFF. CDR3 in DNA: TGTGCCAGTAGTGTCGACTACAGGGGGCGAACTGAAGCTTTCTTT.

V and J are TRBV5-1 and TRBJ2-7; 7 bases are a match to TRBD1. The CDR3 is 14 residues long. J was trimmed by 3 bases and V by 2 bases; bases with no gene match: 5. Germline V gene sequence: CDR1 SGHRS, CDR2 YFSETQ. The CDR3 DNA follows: TGCGCCAGCAGCTTACCGGGACAGCGCTACGAGCAGTACTTC. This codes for CASSLPGQRYEQYF.

CDR3 sequence reads: CASSMGTGLRLSGNTIYF. CDR3 coding DNA: TGTGCCAGCAGTATGGGGACAGGGCTACGATTGTCCGGAAACACCATATATTTT. The rearrangement joins TRBV6-1 to TRBJ1-3; 9 bases line up with TRBD1. The germline V gene has CDR1 MNHNS and CDR2 SASEGT. The J segment lost 4 bases and the V segment lost 5 bases, leaving 15 bases of the junction unmatched. This CDR3 has 18 amino acids.

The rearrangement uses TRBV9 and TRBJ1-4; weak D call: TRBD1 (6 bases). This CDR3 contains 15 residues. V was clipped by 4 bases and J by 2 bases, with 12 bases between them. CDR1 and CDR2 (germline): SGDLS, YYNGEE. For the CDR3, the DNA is TGTGCCAGCAGCTTCCGAACAGGGACTAATGAAAAACTGTTTTTT. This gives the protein CASSFRTGTNEKLFF.